A single sample is the source of the 10 T cell receptor beta chains below, sequenced in a study of blood T cell repertoires in COVID-19. TCRdb's table, derived via immunoSEQ multiplex PCR, lists solely in-frame clones and lacks some. Here the sample spans about 230,000 clones, about 86% being singletons. The sample consisted of PBMCs or T cells enriched from blood (not recorded which). All receptors come from a woman between 45 and 65 years old in a cohort exposed to, infected with or recovered from COVID-19 (not recorded which).

The rearrangement joins TRBV6-2 or TRBV6-3 to TRBJ2-5; tentative D call: TRBD2 (5 bases). V lost 6 bases and J lost 4, with 12 bases in between. Germline CDR1 is MNHEY and CDR2 is SVGEGT. This CDR3 is 13 amino acids long. CDR3 sequence reads: CASSGRGPETQYF. The CDR3 DNA follows: TGTGCCAGCAGCGGACGGGGTCCAGAGACCCAGTACTTC.

CDR3 nucleotide sequence: TGTGCCAGCAGCTCCGCTGGCTCATACCCCAATTCACCCCTCCACTTT. This encodes CASSSAGSYPNSPLHF. The chain recombines TRBV5-4 with TRBJ1-6; D uncertain. The CDR3 is made up of 16 amino acids. Germline assignment: CDR1 SGHNT and CDR2 YYREEE (reference sequence). V was trimmed by 3 bases and J by 7 bases, leaving 17 bases between them.

This rearrangement joins TRBV7-8 to TRBJ1-4; 7 bases map to TRBD1. Germline V gene sequence: CDR1 SGHVS, CDR2 FQNEAQ. V trimming: 2 bases; J trimming: 13 bases; junction bases outside the gene matches: 13. This CDR3 contains 15 residues. This CDR3 reads CASSLNTGQLGGLFF. Written as DNA, the CDR3 is TGTGCCAGCAGCTTAAATACGGGACAGCTTGGTGGACTGTTTTTT.

The chain couples TRBV3-1 (or the pseudogene TRBV3-2) to TRBJ2-3, with 10 positions matching TRBD1. Germline V gives CDR1 LGHDT, CDR2 YNNKEL (reference sequence). V gave up 4 bases and J gave up 6 bases; unmatched junction bases: 10. The CDR3 length is 16 residues. Written as DNA, the CDR3 is TGTGCCAGCAGCCGCCGACAGGGGGCGTTCGGGGATACGCAGTATTTT. Protein sequence: CASSRRQGAFGDTQYF.

This sequence joins TRBV7-6 and TRBJ2-3; D is unresolved. V was cut by 1 base and J by 6 bases, with 11 bases left in between. The CDR3 runs to 14 residues. The germline V gene encodes CDR1 SGHVS and CDR2 FNYEAQ. For the CDR3, the DNA is TGTGCCAGCAGCTTAGAGGTGGGCCTTGATACGCAGTATTTT. It is translated as CASSLEVGLDTQYF.

The V gene is TRBV18, the J gene TRBJ2-2; D remains unclear. V shed 4 bases and J shed 0 bases, with 9 bases lying between them. The length of the CDR3 is 15 residues. Germline V gene data show CDR1 as KGHSH and CDR2 as LQKENI. The CDR3 region is CASSLGSSNTGELFF. In DNA form, the CDR3 reads TGTGCCAGCTCACTGGGCAGCTCGAACACCGGGGAGCTGTTTTTT.

The chain is built from TRBV5-4 and TRBJ1-2; D not resolved. The germline gives CDR1 SGHNT, CDR2 YYREEE (reference sequence). The V and J ends lost 0 bases and 0 bases respectively, with 12 bases between them. The CDR3 is made up of 16 amino acids. The CDR3 DNA reads TGTGCCAGCAGCTTGGGAGGCAGCTCCGCTAACTATGGCTACACCTTC. Amino acid sequence: CASSLGGSSANYGYTF. The whole variable domain, filled in from reference TRBV5-4 and TRBJ1-2, reads ETGVTQSPTHLIKTRGQQVTLRCSSQSGHNTVSWYQQALGQGPQFIFQYYREEENGRGNFPPRFSGLQFPNYSSELNVNALELDDSALYLCASSLGGSSANYGYTFGSGTRLTVV.

The chain couples TRBV23-1 to TRBJ1-5, with TRBD1 matching 9 bases. TRBV23-1 is given ORF status, its function remaining uncertain. The trim removed 9 bases at V and 3 bases at J, leaving 15 bases unmatched. This CDR3 is built from 17 residues. CDR3 region: CARGLGTGTLHNQPQHF. CDR3 nucleotide sequence: TGCGCCAGAGGTTTGGGGACAGGGACCCTCCACAATCAGCCCCAGCATTTT.

The genes are TRBV30 and TRBJ1-6; D remains ambiguous. The CDR3 has 14 amino acids. Trimming removed 0 bases at V and 8 bases at J, with 11 bases between. Germline lookup yields CDR1 GTSNPN and CDR2 SVGIG (reference sequence). The CDR3 protein is CAWSVGFRYSPLHF. CDR3 nucleotides: TGTGCCTGGAGTGTCGGGTTTAGGTATTCACCCCTCCACTTT.

J is TRBJ2-3 and V is TRBV7-2; TRBD2 aligns across 12 bases. Per germline, CDR1 SGHTA and CDR2 FQGNSA. Trimming cost V 1 base and J 6 bases; bases outside gene matches: 2. The CDR3 loop spans 15 amino acids. As DNA, the CDR3 is TGTGCCAGCAGCTTAGAACTAGCGGGGGGCGATACGCAGTATTTT. Translation: CASSLELAGGDTQYF.